The TCR beta chain described here comes from a study of shared clonotypes between healthy human individuals (dated by TCRdb to 2018 to 2020). In the study overall: The cohort included three men and a couple of women between 18 and 49 years of age. To increase sequencing depth and limit assay-specific biases, TCR repertoire library preparation and sequencing were carried out by different laboratories using diverse techniques. Per donor, three plates each were used for CD4 naive and CD4 memory, two for CD8 naive, and one for CD8 memory. Blood TCR repertoires of roughly 5 healthy adults were deeply sequenced to estimate repertoire size and the extent of clonotype sharing between individuals. Each donor's leukapheresis produced roughly between roughly 0.85 and 9.5 billion PBMCs. General findings and caveats noted by the study authors: Because the study included a small number of donors, the genetic and exposure-history diversity represented was limited. When several donors were compared, the shared fraction of clonotypes was roughly 4.8% for naive CD4, approximately 3.5% for naive CD8, roughly 2.5% for memory CD4, and 0.3% to 0.5% for memory CD8. Incomplete sequencing was indicated by rarefaction of sorted-subset datasets, despite the large sequencing depth. Based on pairwise subsampling, the degree of clonotype sharing among donors was expected to be affected by sequencing depth. Compared with non-shared clonotypes, the clonotypes found in all four sorted-subset donors had higher generation probabilities. Estimated clonotype richness was generally larger for naive than for memory subsets. Sampling was restricted to blood, and TCR repertoires in tissues likely differ from the TCR repertoires found in blood.

TCR CDR3 regions were amplified from genomic DNA by multiplex PCR using the deep immunoSEQ assay. Extracted genomic DNA from each cell subset was distributed evenly across all wells of several immunoSEQ 96-well plates, and each plate was treated as a replicate. For sorted subsets, roughly 200 ng of genomic DNA, equivalent to roughly 30,000 T cell genomes, went into each replicate PCR. Purified libraries were quantified with a Qubit 3.0 fluorometer, sized on a Bioanalyzer 2100, and re-quantified with the KAPA Library Quantification kit. Every immunoSEQ 96-well plate was sequenced on a separate single-read 150-cycle Illumina NextSeq 550 flow cell. Per the source publication's procedure: Because the immunoSEQ output included only junctional sequences and no quality scores, the filtering could not be the same as the filtering used for full-length reads. To assign V/J genes and CDR3, sequences were annotated using PyIR, a Python wrapper for IgBLAST v1.9, with IMGT germline references. Reads with weak V/J assignments (E-value above 1e-6), missing CDR3, stop codons, out-of-frame junctions, or ambiguous translated residues were removed. V3J clonotypes were defined as sequences sharing the same inferred V gene, J gene, and CDR3 amino acid sequence. The percentage overlap between two repertoires was calculated by dividing the number of shared unique clonotypes by the size of the smaller repertoire. Repertoire richness was assessed with RTK rarefaction, the Chao1 estimator, and Recon v2.1 estimates of unobserved clonotypes. Generation probabilities for all TCRbeta clonotypes obtained by the gDNA method from a handful of donors were computed using OLGA. The source is immuneACCESS, and TCRdb retained only in-frame sequences with V and J called. Part of the clones is not carried over; for the studies checked, unresolved V genes explain less than half of this, and the remainder is unexplained. That table furnishes V, J and clone size, whereas the DNA furnished D and trimming. For this sample the table gives approximately 980,000 clones, of which more than 75% were detected only once. About 1.5% of the sample is held by the ten biggest clonotypes.

Healthy HIV-negative adults with no recently reported acute infections or vaccinations were included as donors. Every donor was a Caucasian adult living in Nashville, Tennessee, USA. CD4+ T cells were enriched by magnetic negative selection, after which naive cells were positively selected on CD45RA and the negative fraction was taken as the memory subset. After blood collection by leukapheresis, PBMCs were isolated using Ficoll-Histopaque density gradient centrifugation and then cryopreserved in the vapor phase of liquid nitrogen. Analytical flow cytometry was used to check the purity and quantity of each magnetically sorted T cell population. From each sorted fraction, genomic DNA was isolated and quantified by UV absorbance on a Nanodrop 2000c. Comment on this clone: What antigen it recognizes has not been identified. Qualities for individual bases were not recorded, and no much larger clone is one base off. The same CDR3 arises from other DNA sequences in this sample as well.

The receptor was isolated from a man aged 18 to 30 in good health. The sample taken for sequencing was memory CD4+ T cells sorted from blood. Reading the label with the study, this specimen's cell subset or site is: CD45RA-negative fraction.

The DNA sequence is TGCGCCAGCAGCTTGGGCGGGGGAAGCTCCTACAATGAGCAGTTCTTC. It is translated as CASSLGGGSSYNEQFF. In this chain, TRBV5-1 is recombined with TRBJ2-1, and 7 junction bases match TRBD2. Via the germline V gene, CDR1 is SGHRS and CDR2 YFSETQ. Compared with germline, V lacks 0 bases and J lacks 0 bases; bases without a gene match: 3. Its CDR3 holds 16 amino acids, cysteine through phenylalanine. CDR3 DNA only is kept here, 48 bases in frame from base 1. Where the CDR3 stops, the reference TRBV5-1 and TRBJ2-1 genes take over; the full variable domain is KAGVTQTPRYLIKTRGQQVTLSCSPISGHRSVSWYQQTPGQGLQFLFEYFSETQRNKGNFPGRFSGRQFSNSRSEMNVSTLELGDSALYLCASSLGGGSSYNEQFFGPGTRLTVL.